This is a list of T cell receptor beta chains from one sample in a study of shared clonotypes between healthy human individuals. Data came from immunoSEQ multiplex PCR; TCRdb stores just in-frame clones and leaves some out. The repertoire has about half a million clones, roughly three quarters of them found once; the top ten carry 12%. The sample consisted of PBMCs. These receptors were collected from a woman aged 35 to 49 in good health. Some clones in this sample may be carry-over from other donors' samples. Both conserved end residues are part of each CDR3.

TRBJ2-7	TRBV7-9	CASSSPGQGPDEQYF
TRBJ2-7	TRBV28	CASSFTGLGYEQYF
TRBJ2-7	TRBV5-1	CASSFGTGSSHEQYF
TRBJ2-3	TRBV7-2	CASSYSADTQYF
TRBJ2-7	TRBV4-1	CASSQQDRGRGYEQYF
TRBJ2-1	TRBV7-9	CALRPPGGADYNEQFF
TRBJ2-7	TRBV14	CASSQGRMWQYF
TRBJ2-7	TRBV29-1	CSVEARLAETLNYEQYF
TRBJ1-5	TRBV29-1	CSVGWGSNQPQHF
TRBJ2-5	TRBV30	CAWNWNLGAGTQYF
TRBJ2-7	TRBV29-1	CSARTLAGGSEQYF
TRBJ1-5	TRBV4-1	CASSLPPGRTNQPQHF
TRBJ2-1	TRBV19	CASSMDLAVGEQFF
TRBJ2-1	TRBV19	CASSIGHTGQQFF
TRBJ2-6	TRBV7-2	CASSFSGTGGASGANVLTF
TRBJ2-7	TRBV18	CASSPRLIPGQGVEQYF
TRBJ1-1	TRBV5-4	CASSLEQGVMNTEAFF
TRBJ2-2	TRBV6-1	CASCLAGRTGELFF
TRBJ1-6	TRBV6-5	CASSSGRVGPPLHF
TRBJ2-7	TRBV28	CASQTSDYEQYF
TRBJ2-3	TRBV7-8	CASSSQFGLSTDTQYF
TRBJ2-3	TRBV5-1	CASSLGAGGPTDTQYF
TRBJ2-1	TRBV6-1	CASSEGLASIEQFF
TRBJ2-1	TRBV4-2	CASSQDPVTGPRINEQFF
TRBJ2-7	TRBV27	CASSWGIGAYEQYF
TRBJ2-5	TRBV7-2	CASSLAGIQETQYF
TRBJ2-1	TRBV2	CASSQTSGSLAYNEQFF
TRBJ2-3	TRBV10-1	CASSEVGTGTTDTQYF
TRBJ1-2	TRBV7-2	CASTRQGQGFGYTF
TRBJ2-3	TRBV7-3	CASSSGQGTDTQYF
TRBJ2-1	TRBV5-4	CASSLFSVNEQFF
TRBJ1-2	TRBV7-2	CASSTTSGTGRTF
TRBJ1-1	TRBV7-2	CASSPRRGGVTEAFF
TRBJ1-2	TRBV5-1	CASSLGPGTVSYGYTF
TRBJ2-7	TRBV18	CASSPGTAAYEQYF
TRBJ2-6	TRBV6-1	CASSELRGTGANVLTF
TRBJ1-1	TRBV6-1	CASSDGGITEAFF
TRBJ1-4	TRBV19	CASSRVGQGPNEKLFF
TRBJ2-3	TRBV14	CASSQFIDRGSTDTQYF
TRBJ2-4	TRBV9	CASSVEVGQGARGLYF
TRBJ2-7	TRBV6-1	CASSPNTYEQYF
TRBJ1-2	TRBV7-2	CASSQTIRGSGYTF
TRBJ1-3	TRBV2	CVSSTTGPPGNTIYF
TRBJ1-1	TRBV6-5	CASGAVSNTEAFF
TRBJ2-5	TRBV6-5	CASMEQGLRETQYF
TRBJ1-2	TRBV30	CAWRTSNYGYTF
TRBJ1-1	TRBV18	CASSRYQTNTEAFF
TRBJ1-5	TRBV30	CAWSVVQGNQPQHF
TRBJ2-5	TRBV28	CASNSGVETQYF
TRBJ1-1	TRBV7-3	CASSRDRGDVAFF
TRBJ2-7	TRBV7-3	CASSLNLDYEQYF
TRBJ2-1	TRBV25-1	CASSPLGYNEQFF
TRBJ2-7	TRBV6-4	CASSVRADHSYEQYF
TRBJ1-5	TRBV25-1	CASSHRGTVSRNQPQHF
TRBJ1-1	TRBV6-5	CASSYRGLTEAFF